The sequence of this T cell receptor beta chain was determined in a study of blood T cell repertoires in COVID-19. In the study's own analysis: Amplification of reference gene primers was used by the study to estimate nucleated cell counts. Generated by immunoSEQ multiplex PCR, the TCRdb table keeps only in-frame clones and is missing some. From that table come the V and J calls and clone size; the DNA was used to work out D and trimming. The sample consists of about 80,000 clones, approximately 76% of them appearing once. The V gene lost 1 base and the J gene lost 4 bases, with 8 bases spanning the gap. The CDR3 sequence is 14 residues long. CDR1 is MDHEN, CDR2 SYDVKM, per germline.

V and J are TRBV28 and TRBJ1-3; possible D gene TRBD1, 5 bases. The clonotype originates from a man between 65 and 80 years old with active or convalescent COVID-19. The sample was peripheral blood. The chain's CDR3 is CASSLLGGGNTIYF. The CDR3 coding sequence is TGTGCCAGCAGTTTATTGGGGGGGGGAAACACCATATATTTT.